A single sample is the source of the 8 T cell receptor beta chains below, sequenced in a study of blood T cell repertoires in COVID-19. Clones were sequenced by immunoSEQ multiplex PCR, and TCRdb holds only the in-frame ones, with some missing. The data hold roughly 250,000 clones, with roughly 82% observed a single time. Sequences were obtained from peripheral blood. The receptors come from a woman of 80 years or more with active or convalescent COVID-19.

This clone was found a few times. V is TRBV2 and J is TRBJ1-1, with TRBD1 matching 11 bases. The CDR3 length is 15 residues. With 4 bases clipped from V and 4 bases from J, the junction kept 5 bases outside the gene matches. Per germline, CDR1 SNHLY and CDR2 FYNNEI. CDR3 protein: CASSVGTGGTTEAFF. The CDR3 DNA reads TGTGCCAGCAGTGTGGGGACAGGGGGGACCACTGAAGCTTTCTTT.

V usage is TRBV18 and J usage is TRBJ1-5, with TRBD1 as a possible D gene (5 bases). V shed 3 bases and J shed 7 bases, with 10 bases lying between them. Germline values: CDR1 KGHSH, CDR2 LQKENI. CDR3 length equals 13 residues. CDR3 DNA: TGTGCCAGCTCACCCACCGGGGGGCAGCCCCAGCATTTT. Amino acids: CASSPTGGQPQHF.

This sequence joins TRBV24-1 and TRBJ2-1; TRBD2 is a possible D gene (6 bases). Looked up from germline, CDR1 is KGHDR and CDR2 is SFDVKD. Trimming left V 7 bases short and J 3 bases short, with 12 bases between. The CDR3 is 14 residues long. The CDR3 sequence is CATSRDWDYNEQFF. CDR3 DNA sequence: TGTGCCACCAGCCGGGACTGGGACTACAATGAGCAGTTCTTC.

The chain couples TRBV5-1 to TRBJ1-1, with D tentatively TRBD1 (5 bases). The CDR3 covers 13 residues. V lost 0 bases and J lost 6, with 9 bases in between. Germline V gene sequence: CDR1 SGHRS, CDR2 YFSETQ. This CDR3 is CASSLAQDAEAFF. In nucleotides, the CDR3 is TGCGCCAGCAGCTTGGCACAGGACGCTGAAGCTTTCTTT.

This clone came up once. The V gene is TRBV4-1, the J gene TRBJ2-3; 10 bases fit TRBD2. V lost 2 bases, J lost 0 bases, and 8 bases stayed unmatched. This CDR3 has 18 residues. CDR1 and CDR2 from the germline V gene are MGHRA and YSYEKL. CDR3 nucleotides: TGCGCCAGCAGCCAATACTCCATAGCGGGAGGTAGCACAGATACGCAGTATTTT. Protein: CASSQYSIAGGSTDTQYF.

The rearrangement links TRBV4-1 to TRBJ1-3; D gene unclear. CDR1 and CDR2 (germline): MGHRA, YSYEKL. The CDR3 consists of 14 residues. V dropped 0 bases and J dropped 5 bases, with 8 bases sitting between them. The CDR3 DNA follows: TGCGCCAGCAGCCAAGATCCGTCTCGAAACACCATATATTTT. Amino acid sequence: CASSQDPSRNTIYF.

This clone was observed once. V is TRBV18 and J is TRBJ1-6; no clear D gene. The CDR3 totals 13 residues. The germline V gene encodes CDR1 KGHSH and CDR2 LQKENI. The V end lost 5 bases, the J end lost 8 bases, and 10 bases lay between the germline ends. The CDR3 sequence is CASSETRDSPLHF. CDR3 coding DNA: TGTGCCAGCTCAGAAACTCGGGATTCACCCCTCCACTTT.

This clone was seen a few times. V and J are TRBV2 and TRBJ1-2, with TRBD1 as a possible D gene (6 bases). Trimming cost V 5 bases and J 4 bases, with 11 bases left between them. Germline V gives CDR1 SNHLY, CDR2 FYNNEI. The CDR3 contains 13 residues. The CDR3 loop reads CASSPTGPYGYTF. As DNA, the CDR3 is TGTGCCAGCAGTCCGACAGGCCCCTATGGCTACACCTTC.